This TCR beta chain was identified during a study of blood T cell repertoires in COVID-19. Across the whole study: Whether acute or convalescent, the COVID-19 samples came from the United States, Italy and Spain. Sample material is recorded as cDNA or gDNA derived from T cells, B-cell-depleted T cells, or PBMCs.

Germline V gives CDR1 GTSNPN, CDR2 SVGIG (reference sequence). V dropped 4 bases and J dropped 0 bases, with 12 bases sitting between them. This CDR3 is built from 14 residues. Under the authors' procedure: Nucleated cell number was recorded as an estimate derived from reference gene primer amplification. Using immunoSEQ multiplex PCR, the repertoire was profiled, and TCRdb retains in-frame clones only, with some absent. D and trimming were read from the DNA, whereas the V and J calls and clone size are those reported in that table. The table has 15,000 to 20,000 clones, 85% to 95% seen once. This TCR derives from a human donor in a cohort sampled during active COVID-19. The V call is TRBV30, the J call TRBJ1-1, with D unclear. Input material: peripheral blood. The CDR3 nucleotides are TGTGCCTGGATCCTCCCGCGGTTGAACACTGAAGCTTTCTTT. This encodes CAWILPRLNTEAFF.